In this sample, the clone carrying this TCR beta chain turned up many times. This sample was included in a study of identical twins. TCRdb fed the 5' RACE reads into MiXCR, producing one record per CDR3 protein. The repertoire holds 200,000 to 300,000 distinct CDR3 sequences, with over 9.5% as singletons. Germline CDR1 and CDR2: SGHTA and FQGNSA. V was cut by 5 bases and J by 4 bases, with 14 bases left in between. This CDR3 is 15 amino acids long. Sequenced input: memory T cells sorted from blood. The TCR originated in a man aged 50-60 years in good health. The chain joins TRBV7-2 to TRBJ1-4; D is ambiguous. CDR3 sequence (DNA): TGTGCCAGCAGCAGCGGTTCACACAGTAATGAAAAACTGTTTTTT. Encoded protein: CASSSGSHSNEKLFF.